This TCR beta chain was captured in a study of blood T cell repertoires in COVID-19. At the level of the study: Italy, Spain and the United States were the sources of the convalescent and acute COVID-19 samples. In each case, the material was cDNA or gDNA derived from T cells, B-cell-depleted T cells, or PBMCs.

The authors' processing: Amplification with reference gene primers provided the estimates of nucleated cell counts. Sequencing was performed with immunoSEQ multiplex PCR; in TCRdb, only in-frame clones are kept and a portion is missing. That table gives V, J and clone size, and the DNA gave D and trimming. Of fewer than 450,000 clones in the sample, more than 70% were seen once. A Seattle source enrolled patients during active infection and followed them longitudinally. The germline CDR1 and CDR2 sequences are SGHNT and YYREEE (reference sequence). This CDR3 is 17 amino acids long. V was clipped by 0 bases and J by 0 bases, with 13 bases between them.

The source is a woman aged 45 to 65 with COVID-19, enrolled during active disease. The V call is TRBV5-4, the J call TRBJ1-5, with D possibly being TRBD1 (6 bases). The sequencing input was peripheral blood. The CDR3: CASSLDPTGNSNQPQHF. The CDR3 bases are TGTGCCAGCAGCTTGGACCCCACAGGGAATAGCAATCAGCCCCAGCATTTT. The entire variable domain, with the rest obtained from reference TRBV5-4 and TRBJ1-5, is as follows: ETGVTQSPTHLIKTRGQQVTLRCSSQSGHNTVSWYQQALGQGPQFIFQYYREEENGRGNFPPRFSGLQFPNYSSELNVNALELDDSALYLCASSLDPTGNSNQPQHFGDGTRLSIL.